Below, 24 T cell receptor beta chains from the same sample are listed, as sequenced in a study of T cell changes during pregnancy in multiple sclerosis. Some clones are missing from TCRdb's copy, which holds only in-frame ones; the method was immunoSEQ multiplex PCR. The sample includes tens of thousands of clones, more than 85% of them seen just once. The specimen comprised CD4+ T cells from peripheral blood mononuclear cells, sampled in the third trimester of pregnancy. These receptors came from a female donor in good health, enrolled as a control in a pregnancy study.

J is TRBJ1-1 and V is TRBV7-2; 9 bases are shared with TRBD1. There are 15 residues in the CDR3. The junction had 0 bases not matched to a gene; V was cut back by 1 base and J by 0 bases. Germline-derived CDR1 and CDR2 are SGHTA and FQGNSA. CDR3 loop: CASSLGTGVNTEAFF. The DNA of the CDR3 is TGTGCCAGCAGCTTAGGGACAGGGGTGAACACTGAAGCTTTCTTT.

The chain is built from TRBV5-6 and TRBJ1-5; a possible D gene is TRBD1 (5 bases). The CDR3 has 14 amino acids. V gave up 4 bases and J gave up 10 bases, with 18 bases separating them. Germline V CDR1 and CDR2: SGHDT, YYEEEE. The CDR3 spells CASSAGPAEGPQHF. CDR3 DNA: TGTGCCAGCAGCGCGGGACCGGCGGAGGGACCCCAGCATTTT. The whole variable domain, filled in from reference TRBV5-6 and TRBJ1-5, reads DAGVTQSPTHLIKTRGQQVTLRCSPKSGHDTVSWYQQALGQGPQFIFQYYEEEERQRGNFPDRFSGHQFPNYSSELNVNALLLGDSALYLCASSAGPAEGPQHFGDGTRLSIL.

The chain employs TRBV7-2 and TRBJ2-5; TRBD1 aligns across 11 bases. Germline lookup yields CDR1 SGHTA and CDR2 FQGNSA. This CDR3 region has 15 residues. The junction had 4 bases not matched to a gene; V was cut back by 3 bases and J by 4 bases. CDR3 loop: CASSFGQGAGETQYF. For the CDR3, the DNA is TGTGCCAGCAGCTTTGGACAGGGGGCGGGAGAGACCCAGTACTTC.

The CDR3 spells CASSEYVGGGYGYTF. The CDR3 DNA follows: TGTGCCAGCAGTGAATACGTGGGGGGAGGCTATGGCTACACCTTC. This chain uses TRBV6-1 with TRBJ1-2; possible D gene TRBD1, 5 bases. Trimming stripped 2 bases from V and 4 bases from J, with 14 bases between. The CDR3 contains 15 residues. Germline assignment: CDR1 MNHNS and CDR2 SASEGT.

The J gene is TRBJ2-7, the V gene TRBV5-4; 9 nucleotides line up with TRBD1. V dropped 4 bases and J dropped 3; count of bases not matched to a gene: 8. Germline CDR1 SGHNT, CDR2 YYREEE (reference sequence). The CDR3 consists of 15 residues. CDR3: CASSDPGQGGYEQYF. The CDR3 nucleotides are TGTGCCAGCAGCGACCCGGGACAGGGAGGCTACGAGCAGTACTTC.

CDR3 nucleotide sequence: TGTGCCAGCAGCTTTCCAGGGGCTGGCGAAAAACTGTTTTTT. This gives the protein CASSFPGAGEKLFF. The gene calls are TRBV5-6 and TRBJ1-4; D may be TRBD1 (6 bases). The CDR3 extends over 14 amino acids. In germline, CDR1 is SGHDT, CDR2 YYEEEE. Trimming pared 2 bases from V and 8 bases from J, leaving 13 bases between. The full variable domain, with the rest looked up from reference TRBV5-6 and TRBJ1-4, is DAGVTQSPTHLIKTRGQQVTLRCSPKSGHDTVSWYQQALGQGPQFIFQYYEEEERQRGNFPDRFSGHQFPNYSSELNVNALLLGDSALYLCASSFPGAGEKLFFGSGTQLSVL.

The rearrangement joins TRBV5-1 to TRBJ1-1; 7 bases match TRBD1. J was trimmed by 1 base and V by 3 bases; bases with no gene match: 27. This CDR3 spans 22 amino acids. Germline CDR1 SGHRS, CDR2 YFSETQ. The CDR3 DNA reads as TGCGCCAGCAGCTCCAGGGTAGGGTCTACCAAAGGGACAGACTTATGGAACACTGAAGCTTTCTTT. Translated, it gives CASSSRVGSTKGTDLWNTEAFF.

The chain carries TRBV29-1 and TRBJ2-2; D unresolved. V was shortened by 5 bases and J by 0 bases, with 10 bases between the two germline ends. The CDR3 totals 14 residues. Germline CDR1 and CDR2: SQVTM and ANQGSEA. The CDR3 reads CSVLQQANTGELFF. CDR3 DNA: TGCAGCGTTTTACAGCAAGCGAACACCGGGGAGCTGTTTTTT.

The V and J genes are TRBV19 and TRBJ1-3; D is ambiguous. The ends were cut back, 3 bases at V and 0 bases at J, with 12 bases in the middle. Germline V gene lookup returns CDR1 LNHDA and CDR2 SQIVND (reference sequence). The CDR3 is 16 residues long. The CDR3 DNA is TGTGCCAGTAGTATTTTATACAGCTCCTCTGGAAACACCATATATTTT. Translating gives CASSILYSSSGNTIYF.

The chain links TRBV6-5 to TRBJ1-2; D might be TRBD1 (6 bases). V lost 5 bases to trimming and J lost 8 bases, with 18 bases between them. The CDR3 totals 14 residues. Germline V CDR1 and CDR2: MNHEY, SVGAGI. The CDR3 DNA reads as TGTGCCAGCAGTCCCGGACAGATCCGGGGCGGCTACACCTTC. Translating gives CASSPGQIRGGYTF.

The chain has TRBV15 and TRBJ1-5, with a weak D call TRBD1 (5 bases). V was shortened by 3 bases and J by 5 bases, with 14 bases between the two germline ends. CDR1 is LNHNV and CDR2 is YYDKDF in the germline V gene (reference sequence). CDR3 length: 15 residues. DNA of the CDR3: TGTGCCACCAGCAGGGATAACAGGCGATATCAGCCCCAGCATTTT. It translates to CATSRDNRRYQPQHF.

The rearrangement joins TRBV30 to TRBJ1-3; maybe TRBD1 (6 bases). CDR1 is GTSNPN, CDR2 SVGIG, per germline (reference sequence). The ends were cut back, 4 bases at V and 6 bases at J, with 10 bases in the middle. The length of the CDR3 is 12 residues. The CDR3 loop is CAWNPGQNTIYF. CDR3 nucleotides: TGTGCCTGGAACCCGGGACAAAACACCATATATTTT.

The rearrangement links TRBV4-2 to TRBJ1-2, with TRBD1 identical over 11 bases. V was clipped by 0 bases and J by 2 bases; unmatched bases: 8. The length of the CDR3 is 18 residues. Germline V gene data show CDR1 as LGHNA and CDR2 as YNFKEQ. The CDR3 DNA reads as TGTGCCAGCAGCCAAGATCTGATCGGACAGGGGGCGAACTATGGCTACACCTTC. Translating it yields CASSQDLIGQGANYGYTF.

The chain employs TRBV5-1 and TRBJ1-3, with TRBD1 identical over 9 bases. Trimming at V came to 4 bases and at J to 6 bases, leaving 5 bases not matched to a gene. The CDR3 consists of 14 residues. The germline V gene has CDR1 SGHRS and CDR2 YFSETQ. This CDR3 reads CASSPGQGENTIYF. The CDR3 nucleotides are TGCGCCAGCAGCCCGGGACAGGGTGAAAACACCATATATTTT.

The CDR3 loop is CASSLAITSLATGELFF. The CDR3, as DNA: TGTGCCAGCAGCTTAGCTATCACGAGTCTAGCCACCGGGGAGCTGTTTTTT. V gene TRBV7-2 combines with J gene TRBJ2-2; maybe TRBD2 (5 bases). The CDR3 loop spans 17 amino acids. V lost 0 bases and J 4 bases, leaving 15 bases between the germline ends. CDR1 and CDR2 (germline): SGHTA, FQGNSA.

The V call is TRBV19, the J call TRBJ1-1; TRBD1 matches at 7 bases. This CDR3 contains 12 residues. With V trimmed by 1 base and J by 8 bases, 1 base remained unmatched. The germline CDR1 and CDR2 sequences are LNHDA and SQIVND (reference sequence). The CDR3 DNA is TGTGCCAGTAGTATAGGACAGGGAGAAGCTTTCTTT. Its translation: CASSIGQGEAFF.

Remarks on this clone: Compared with germline, one end of the junction differs, possibly owing to a read error. This CDR3 is CATRRGTAGDGYTF. The CDR3 DNA reads as TGTGCCACCAGGAGAGGGACCGCGGGGGATGGCTACACCTTC. The chain combines TRBV15 with TRBJ1-2, with TRBD1 as a possible D gene (5 bases). The CDR3 length is 14 residues. The germline V gene has CDR1 LNHNV and CDR2 YYDKDF (reference sequence).

The chain employs TRBV7-2 and TRBJ2-2; D gene unclear. CDR1 is SGHTA and CDR2 is FQGNSA in the germline V gene. The CDR3 has 15 amino acids. The V and J ends lost 2 bases and 5 bases respectively, with 12 bases between them. The CDR3 here is CASSLRHDKTGELFF. Here the CDR3 DNA reads TGTGCCAGCAGCTTACGACATGACAAAACCGGGGAGCTGTTTTTT.

J is TRBJ2-5 and V is TRBV25-1, with 11 bases identical to TRBD2. CDR3 length equals 15 residues. Per germline, CDR1 MGHDK and CDR2 SYGVNS. V lost 4 bases and J lost 5; bases outside the gene matches: 6. The CDR3 sequence is CASSARLAGTETQYF. CDR3 bases: TGTGCCAGCAGTGCAAGACTAGCGGGAACCGAGACCCAGTACTTC.

The genes are TRBV5-1 and TRBJ1-3; D is undetermined. The CDR3 extends over 14 amino acids. Trimming took 0 bases from V and 0 from J, leaving 4 bases between them. Germline lookup yields CDR1 SGHRS and CDR2 YFSETQ. In DNA, the CDR3 is TGCGCCAGCAGCTTGGCCCACTCTGGAAACACCATATATTTT. This encodes CASSLAHSGNTIYF.

This clone has a single count. The chain joins TRBV29-1 to TRBJ2-3, with 13 positions matching TRBD2. The germline V gene encodes CDR1 SQVTM and CDR2 ANQGSEA. The CDR3 loop spans 15 amino acids. J was trimmed by 0 bases and V by 5 bases; bases with no gene match: 2. The CDR3 DNA reads as TGCAGCGTTCAGGGACTAGCGGGAAGCACAGATACGCAGTATTTT. It is translated as CSVQGLAGSTDTQYF.

This rearrangement joins TRBV5-1 to TRBJ1-4, with D uncertain. Trimming removed 4 bases at V and 8 bases at J, with 15 bases between. Per the germline V gene, CDR1 is SGHRS and CDR2 is YFSETQ. The CDR3 covers 14 residues. CDR3 protein: CASSVDIGNEKLFF. Here the CDR3 DNA reads TGCGCCAGCAGCGTTGACATTGGCAACGAAAAACTGTTTTTT.

V is TRBV27 and J is TRBJ2-2; 10 bases line up with TRBD1. Germline CDR1 and CDR2: MNHEY and SMNVEV (reference sequence). This CDR3 is built from 17 residues. J lost 4 bases, V lost 5 bases, and 10 bases had no gene match. CDR3 DNA: TGTGCCAGCAGTCGATCCAGACAGGGGGCCAGCACCGGGGAGCTGTTTTTT. Translation gives CASSRSRQGASTGELFF.

J is TRBJ2-7 and V is TRBV28, with 8 bases that match TRBD1. Germline trimming cut 5 bases from V and 3 bases from J; bases unmatched to any gene: 9. This CDR3 is built from 15 residues. The germline V gene has CDR1 MDHEN and CDR2 SYDVKM. In nucleotides, the CDR3 is TGTGCCAGCAGTGGCCCCGGACAGGGATTCTACGAGCAGTACTTC. Its translation: CASSGPGQGFYEQYF.